Below, 19 T cell receptor beta chains from the same sample are listed, as sequenced in a study of beta chain features in type 1 diabetes. Expressed TCRB transcripts were sequenced because the entire RNA isolate underwent reverse transcription. TCRdb's copy holds only in-frame clones and misses some; the assay was immunoSEQ multiplex PCR. The data hold around 160,000 clones, with 40% to 55% observed a single time. The sequencing sample was made of Tregs from blood. The receptors were sampled from a man between 18 and 35 years old in good health.

The rearrangement links TRBV7-2 to TRBJ1-4, with 7 bases that match TRBD1. The trim removed 3 bases at V and 4 bases at J, leaving 5 bases unmatched. CDR3 length: 15 residues. Germline V gives CDR1 SGHTA, CDR2 FQGNSA. CDR3 residues: CASSFIRGLNEKLFF. The DNA of the CDR3 is TGTGCCAGCAGCTTCATTAGGGGGCTTAATGAAAAACTGTTTTTT.

This clone was counted only a few times. The chain uses TRBV7-2 and TRBJ2-5; 7 nucleotides line up with TRBD2. V lost 4 bases and J lost 3; bases outside the gene matches: 8. CDR1 SGHTA and CDR2 FQGNSA come from the germline V gene. The CDR3 runs to 15 residues. The DNA for the CDR3 is TGTGCCAGCAGCTCCCGGGGGGTTCCTGAAGAGACCCAGTACTTC. Its translation is CASSSRGVPEETQYF.

This clone occurred once. The V call is TRBV5-1, the J call TRBJ2-1; TRBD2 agrees at 8 bases. The trim removed 4 bases at V and 4 bases at J, leaving 7 bases unmatched. Germline CDR1 reads SGHRS; CDR2 reads YFSETQ. The CDR3 is 15 residues long. The CDR3 sequence: CASSPTSGSYNEQFF. Written as DNA, the CDR3 is TGCGCCAGCAGCCCAACTAGCGGATCATACAATGAGCAGTTCTTC. Using reference TRBV5-1 and TRBJ2-1 for the parts outside the CDR3, the full variable domain is KAGVTQTPRYLIKTRGQQVTLSCSPISGHRSVSWYQQTPGQGLQFLFEYFSETQRNKGNFPGRFSGRQFSNSRSEMNVSTLELGDSALYLCASSPTSGSYNEQFFGPGTRLTVL.

The chain uses TRBV27 and TRBJ2-3, with unresolved D. Trimming removed 1 base from V and 5 bases from J, with 10 bases in between. This CDR3 spans 14 amino acids. Germline-derived CDR1 and CDR2 are MNHEY and SMNVEV (reference sequence). In nucleotides, the CDR3 is TGTGCCAGCAGTTTATGGGCGATGAAAGATACGCAGTATTTT. Amino acids: CASSLWAMKDTQYF.

J is TRBJ2-1 and V is TRBV4-2, with a weak D call TRBD2 (6 bases). Per germline, CDR1 LGHNA and CDR2 YNFKEQ. The CDR3 covers 16 residues. Trimming pared 1 base from V and 4 bases from J, leaving 14 bases between. CDR3 sequence: CASSQGGEARYNEQFF. In nucleotides, the CDR3 is TGTGCCAGCAGCCAAGGGGGGGAGGCCCGGTACAATGAGCAGTTCTTC.

This clone was counted between two and nine times. This CDR3 is CASSLRPDTYNEQFF. The DNA for the CDR3 is TGTGCCAGCAGCTTACGGCCGGACACCTACAATGAGCAGTTCTTC. The chain recombines TRBV7-2 with TRBJ2-1, with a tentative D call TRBD1 (5 bases). Germline V lookup: CDR1 SGHTA, CDR2 FQGNSA. Trimming took 2 bases from V and 2 from J, leaving 10 bases between them. The CDR3 is 15 amino acids.

The chain uses TRBV25-1 and TRBJ1-2, with D maybe TRBD1 (5 bases). From germline, CDR1 is MGHDK and CDR2 SYGVNS. Trimming stripped 3 bases from V and 3 bases from J, with 14 bases between. The CDR3 is 15 residues long. CDR3 bases: TGTGCCAGCAGTGATAGTACGGGGGGTGACTATGGCTACACCTTC. Amino acids: CASSDSTGGDYGYTF.

There are a few counts of this clone. The chain recombines TRBV19 with TRBJ2-4; 8 nucleotides match TRBD2. The CDR3 extends over 13 amino acids. Trimming took 5 bases from V and 5 from J; bases not matched to a gene: 2. Germline CDR1 LNHDA, CDR2 SQIVND (reference sequence). CDR3 nucleotides: TGTGCCAGTAGTCGGGAGGGTCAAAACATTCAGTACTTC. Protein product: CASSREGQNIQYF.

The chain combines TRBV7-2 with TRBJ1-2; 11 nucleotides match TRBD1. Trimming took 3 bases from V and 9 from J; bases not matched to a gene: 6. There are 14 residues in the CDR3. Per the germline V gene, CDR1 is SGHTA and CDR2 is FQGNSA. Written as DNA, the CDR3 is TGTGCCAGCAGCTTGGGGGGGACAGGGGGGAGCTACACCTTC. Amino acids: CASSLGGTGGSYTF.

The table lists this clone with a count of one. The genes are TRBV7-9 and TRBJ2-7; TRBD2 matches at 8 bases. There are 12 residues in the CDR3. Trimming removed 8 bases from V and 7 bases from J; junction bases left unmatched: 7. Germline V gives CDR1 SEHNR, CDR2 FQNEAQ (reference sequence). For the CDR3, the DNA is TGTGCCAGCCGCCGGGAGGGGCCTGAGCAGTACTTC. Residues: CASRREGPEQYF.

The chain combines TRBV7-9 with TRBJ2-7, with 7 positions matching TRBD2. The CDR3 loop spans 14 amino acids. V lost 3 bases, J lost 4 bases, and 6 bases stayed unmatched. Germline CDR1 is SEHNR and CDR2 is FQNEAQ (reference sequence). The CDR3 sequence is CASSFRLAAYEQYF. The CDR3 DNA reads as TGTGCCAGCAGCTTCCGGCTAGCGGCGTACGAGCAGTACTTC.

The V gene is TRBV19, the J gene TRBJ2-2; 9 bases align to TRBD1. The germline V gene encodes CDR1 LNHDA and CDR2 SQIVND (reference sequence). The CDR3 contains 14 residues. J was trimmed by 6 bases and V by 6 bases; bases with no gene match: 5. CDR3 bases: TGTGCCAGTAGCACCACAGGGGGCCCCGGGGAGCTGTTTTTT. Its protein is CASSTTGGPGELFF.

The genes are TRBV18 and TRBJ1-1, with TRBD1 matching over 8 bases. CDR3 length equals 14 residues. Germline V gene lookup returns CDR1 KGHSH and CDR2 LQKENI. Trimming at V came to 9 bases and at J to 1 base, leaving 7 bases not matched to a gene. The CDR3 DNA is TGTGCCAGTCAAAGACAGGGGACGAACACTGAAGCTTTCTTT. It is translated as CASQRQGTNTEAFF. Full variable domain (remainder filled in from reference TRBV18 and TRBJ1-1): NAGVMQNPRHLVRRRGQEARLRCSPMKGHSHVYWYRQLPEEGLKFMVYLQKENIIDESGMPKERFSAEFPKEGPSILRIQQVVRGDSAAYFCASQRQGTNTEAFFGQGTRLTVV.

Only a few counts were recorded for this clone. The gene calls are TRBV5-1 and TRBJ2-2, with a weak D call TRBD1 (6 bases). The V gene's germline CDR1 is SGHRS and CDR2 YFSETQ. V gave up 1 base and J gave up 2 bases, with 21 bases separating them. The CDR3 runs to 19 residues. CDR3 region: CASSLLGQQGIGNTGELFF. In nucleotides, the CDR3 is TGCGCCAGCAGCTTGTTGGGGCAGCAGGGGATTGGTAACACCGGGGAGCTGTTTTTT.

The chain joins TRBV18 to TRBJ2-7; TRBD1 is a possible D gene (5 bases). The germline CDR1 and CDR2 sequences are KGHSH and LQKENI. This CDR3 comprises 13 residues. Trimming shortened V by 3 bases and J by 5 bases, and 11 bases separated the two germline ends. Here the CDR3 DNA reads TGTGCCAGCTCACCGGTCAGGGAACACGAGCAGTACTTC. Translated, it gives CASSPVREHEQYF.

The CDR3 DNA is TGTGCCAGCAGCTTAGGGGCAGGGCGGCGCACAGATACGCAGTATTTT. It translates to CASSLGAGRRTDTQYF. The V gene is TRBV11-2, the J gene TRBJ2-3; tentative D call: TRBD1 (5 bases). The V and J ends lost 1 base and 1 base respectively, with 12 bases between them. Germline V lookup: CDR1 SGHAT, CDR2 FQNNGV. The CDR3 totals 16 residues.

V is TRBV6-6 and J is TRBJ1-1; D is possibly TRBD1 (6 bases). Deletions cut 6 bases from V and 5 bases from J, with 13 bases between. Looked up from germline, CDR1 is MNHNY and CDR2 is SVGAGI (reference sequence). The CDR3 has 13 residues. The CDR3 protein is CASSLSRGTEAFF. The CDR3 DNA reads as TGTGCCAGCAGCCTTAGCAGGGGAACTGAAGCTTTCTTT.

The chain carries TRBV5-1 and TRBJ2-3; D is unclear. The V gene lost 2 bases and the J gene lost 2 bases, with 3 bases spanning the gap. Germline loops: CDR1 SGHRS, CDR2 YFSETQ. The CDR3 contains 12 residues. CDR3 sequence: CASSFVTDTQYF. CDR3 DNA: TGCGCCAGCAGCTTCGTCACAGATACGCAGTATTTT.

The chain has TRBV29-1 and TRBJ2-3; 10 bases are shared with TRBD2. The J segment lost 4 bases and the V segment lost 3 bases, leaving 7 bases of the junction unmatched. This CDR3 contains 15 residues. Germline assignment: CDR1 SQVTM and CDR2 ANQGSEA. The CDR3 sequence: CSVEKTSGIADTQYF. The CDR3 nucleotides are TGCAGCGTTGAGAAAACTAGCGGGATTGCAGATACGCAGTATTTT.